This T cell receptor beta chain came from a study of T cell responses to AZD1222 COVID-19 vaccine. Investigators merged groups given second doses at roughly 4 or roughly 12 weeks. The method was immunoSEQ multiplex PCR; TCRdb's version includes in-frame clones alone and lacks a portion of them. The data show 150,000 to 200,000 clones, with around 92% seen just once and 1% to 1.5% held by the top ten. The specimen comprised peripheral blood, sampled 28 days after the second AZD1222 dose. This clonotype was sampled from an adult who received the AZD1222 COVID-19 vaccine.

The CDR3 DNA sequence: TGCGCCAGCAGCTCGGGTCCAAGCCCCGGATCGCGCGAGCAGTACTTC. Its translation: CASSSGPSPGSREQYF. The V call is TRBV5-1, the J call TRBJ2-7, with no clear D. The CDR3 spans 16 residues. The germline gives CDR1 SGHRS, CDR2 YFSETQ. V shed 3 bases and J shed 6 bases, with 22 bases lying between them.